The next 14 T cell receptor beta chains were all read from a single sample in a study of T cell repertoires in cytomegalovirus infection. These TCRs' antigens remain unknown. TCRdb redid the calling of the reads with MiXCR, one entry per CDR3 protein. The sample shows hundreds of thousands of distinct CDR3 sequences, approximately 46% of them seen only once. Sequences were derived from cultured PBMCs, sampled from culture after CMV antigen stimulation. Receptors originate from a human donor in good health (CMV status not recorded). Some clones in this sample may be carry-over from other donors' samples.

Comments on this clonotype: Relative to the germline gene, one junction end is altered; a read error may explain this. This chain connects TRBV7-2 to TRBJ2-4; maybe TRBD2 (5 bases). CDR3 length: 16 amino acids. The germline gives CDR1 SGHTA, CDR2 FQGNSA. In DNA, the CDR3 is TGTGCCAGCAGCCCAGCGGCCGGGTCGGCCAAAAACATTCAGCACTTC. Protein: CASSPAAGSAKNIQHF.

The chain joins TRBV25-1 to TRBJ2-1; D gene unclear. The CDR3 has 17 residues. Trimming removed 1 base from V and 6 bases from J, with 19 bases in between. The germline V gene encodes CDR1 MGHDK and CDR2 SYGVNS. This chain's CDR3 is CASSESGPPRQFNEQFF. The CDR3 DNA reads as TGTGCCAGCAGTGAATCTGGGCCCCCTCGGCAGTTCAATGAGCAGTTCTTC.

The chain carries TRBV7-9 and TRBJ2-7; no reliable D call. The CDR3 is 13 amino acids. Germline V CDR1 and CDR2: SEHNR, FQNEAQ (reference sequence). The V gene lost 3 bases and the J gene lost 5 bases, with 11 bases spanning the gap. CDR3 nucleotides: TGTGCCAGCAGCTTTGGCCGGTTACACGAGCAGTACTTC. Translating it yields CASSFGRLHEQYF.

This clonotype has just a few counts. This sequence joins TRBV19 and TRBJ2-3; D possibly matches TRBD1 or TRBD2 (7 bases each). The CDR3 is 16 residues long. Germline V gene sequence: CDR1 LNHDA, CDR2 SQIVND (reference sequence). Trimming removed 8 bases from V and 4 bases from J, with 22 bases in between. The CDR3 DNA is TGTGCCAGTGCCGCTACGCAGGCAGGGGGGGCAGATACGCAGTATTTT. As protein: CASAATQAGGADTQYF. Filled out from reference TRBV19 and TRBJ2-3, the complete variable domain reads DGGITQSPKYLFRKEGQNVTLSCEQNLNHDAMYWYRQDPGQGLRLIYYSQIVNDFQKGDIAEGYSVSREKKESFPLTVTSAQKNPTAFYLCASAATQAGGADTQYFGPGTRLTVL.

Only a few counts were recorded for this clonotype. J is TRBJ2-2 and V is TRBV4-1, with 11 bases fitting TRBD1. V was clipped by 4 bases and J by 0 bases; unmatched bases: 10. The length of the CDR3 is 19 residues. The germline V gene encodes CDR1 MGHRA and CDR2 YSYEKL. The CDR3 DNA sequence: TGCGCCAGCAGCCGACGAAGGACAGGGGGCCGTACGAACACCGGGGAGCTGTTTTTT. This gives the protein CASSRRRTGGRTNTGELFF.

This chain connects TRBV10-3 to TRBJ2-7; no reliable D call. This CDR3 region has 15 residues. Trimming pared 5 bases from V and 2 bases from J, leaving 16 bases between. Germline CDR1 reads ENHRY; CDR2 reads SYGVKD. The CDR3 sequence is CAISPQAAVAYEQYF. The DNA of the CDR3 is TGTGCCATCAGTCCCCAGGCGGCGGTGGCCTACGAGCAGTACTTC.

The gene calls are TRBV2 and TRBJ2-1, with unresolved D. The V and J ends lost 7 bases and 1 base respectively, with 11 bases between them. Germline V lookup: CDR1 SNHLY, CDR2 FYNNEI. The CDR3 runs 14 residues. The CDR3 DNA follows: TGTGCCAGCACTATGACCCCATCCTACAATGAGCAGTTCTTC. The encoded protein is CASTMTPSYNEQFF. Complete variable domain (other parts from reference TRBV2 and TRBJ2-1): EPEVTQTPSHQVTQMGQEVILRCVPISNHLYFYWYRQILGQKVEFLVSFYNNEISEKSEIFDDQFSVERPDGSNFTLKIRSTKLEDSAMYFCASTMTPSYNEQFFGPGTRLTVL.

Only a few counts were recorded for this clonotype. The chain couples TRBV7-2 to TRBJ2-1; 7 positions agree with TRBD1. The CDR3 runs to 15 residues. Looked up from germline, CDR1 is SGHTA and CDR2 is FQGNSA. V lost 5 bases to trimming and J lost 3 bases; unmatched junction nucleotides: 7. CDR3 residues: CASSRTAGGYNEQFF. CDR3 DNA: TGTGCCAGCAGCCGGACTGCAGGGGGCTACAATGAGCAGTTCTTC.

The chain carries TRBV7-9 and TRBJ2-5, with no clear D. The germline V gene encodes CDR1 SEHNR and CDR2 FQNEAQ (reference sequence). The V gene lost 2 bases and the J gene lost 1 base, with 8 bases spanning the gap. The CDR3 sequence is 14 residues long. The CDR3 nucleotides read TGTGCCAGCAGCTTATTCAGACTCCAAGAGACCCAGTACTTC. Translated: CASSLFRLQETQYF.

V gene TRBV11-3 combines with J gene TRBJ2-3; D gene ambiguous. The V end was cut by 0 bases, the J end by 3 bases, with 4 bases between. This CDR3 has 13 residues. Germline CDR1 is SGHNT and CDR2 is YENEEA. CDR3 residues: CASSLDQTDTQYF. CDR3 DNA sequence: TGTGCCAGCAGCTTAGATCAAACAGATACGCAGTATTTT. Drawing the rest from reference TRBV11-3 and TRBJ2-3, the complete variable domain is EAGVVQSPRYKIIEKKQPVAFWCNPISGHNTLYWYLQNLGQGPELLIRYENEEAVDDSQLPKDRFSAERLKGVDSTLKIQPAELGDSAVYLCASSLDQTDTQYFGPGTRLTVL.

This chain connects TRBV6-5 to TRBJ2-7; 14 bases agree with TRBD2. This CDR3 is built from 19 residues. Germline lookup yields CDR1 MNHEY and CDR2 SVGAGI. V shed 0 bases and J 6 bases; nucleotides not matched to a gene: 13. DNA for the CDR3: TGTGCCAGCAGTTACTCGACAGGGTCCCGACTAGCGGGAGGGCGCGAGCAGTACTTC. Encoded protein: CASSYSTGSRLAGGREQYF.

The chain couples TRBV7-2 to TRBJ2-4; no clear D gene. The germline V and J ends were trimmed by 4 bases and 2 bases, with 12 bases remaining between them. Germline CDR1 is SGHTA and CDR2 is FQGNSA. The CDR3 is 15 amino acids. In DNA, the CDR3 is TGTGCCAGCAGCTCCCGGCCTGCTCCCAAAAACATTCAGTACTTC. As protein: CASSSRPAPKNIQYF.

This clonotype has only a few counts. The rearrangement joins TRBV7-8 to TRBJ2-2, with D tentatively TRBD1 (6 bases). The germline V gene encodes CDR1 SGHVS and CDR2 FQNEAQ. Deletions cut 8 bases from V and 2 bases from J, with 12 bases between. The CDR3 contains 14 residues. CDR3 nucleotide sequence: TGTGCCAGCTCGGGACACCTAAACACCGGGGAGCTGTTTTTT. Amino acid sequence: CASSGHLNTGELFF.

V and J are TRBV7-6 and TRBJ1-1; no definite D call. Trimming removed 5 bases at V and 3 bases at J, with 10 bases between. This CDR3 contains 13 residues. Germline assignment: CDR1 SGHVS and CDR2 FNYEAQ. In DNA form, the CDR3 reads TGTGCCAGCAGCCTACTCCGGGACACTGAAGCTTTCTTT. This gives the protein CASSLLRDTEAFF.